The clone carrying this T cell receptor beta chain was counted at least ten times. Its antigen is not known. TCRdb passed the RACE reads through MiXCR, listing each CDR3 protein once. The sample includes some 64,000 distinct CDR3 sequences, 11% of them seen just once. The data were taken from a study of human T cells and chemical hapten exposure. Time point meaning: patch test 3, about 24 weeks after DPC sensitization. Sample treatment: therapeutic diphenylcyclopropenone sensitization with weekly scalp DPC. Overall study results and limits: Donors were affected by alopecia, so their immune reaction might vary from that of healthy individuals. Versus controls, significantly more large CDR3 similarity clusters arose from expanded TCRs. Sensitization with DPC brought no change to TCRs above 1 in 1000 in frequency.

Here the sequenced sample was whole blood, taken in connection with sensitization to the hapten diphenylcyclopropenone (DPC). This receptor was identified in a woman in her 30s with alopecia areata. Some clones in this sample may be carry-over from other donors' samples.

This CDR3 reads CASSLALAGFTDTQYF. Here the CDR3 DNA reads TGTGCCAGCAGCTTAGCGCTAGCGGGGTTCACAGATACGCAGTATTTT. The chain carries TRBV7-6 and TRBJ2-3; 9 bases match TRBD2. V dropped 0 bases and J dropped 2; count of bases not matched to a gene: 3. From germline, CDR1 is SGHVS and CDR2 FNYEAQ. CDR3 length equals 16 residues.